Shown below are 10 T cell receptor beta chains from a single sample sequenced in a study of somatic mutations in cytotoxic T cells in rheumatoid arthritis. Generated by immunoSEQ multiplex PCR, the TCRdb table keeps only in-frame clones and is missing some. Of under 20,000 clones in the sample, 86% were seen once. The sample taken for sequencing was CD8+ T cells sorted from blood. The receptors derive from a man aged 40-49 years in good health.

By share of the sample, this clone is large (0.1 to 1%). The chain recombines TRBV7-8 with TRBJ1-2, with 9 bases fitting TRBD1. The V gene end was trimmed by 4 bases and the J gene end by 5 bases; junction bases not matched to a gene: 5. Germline V gene lookup returns CDR1 SGHVS and CDR2 FQNEAQ. The CDR3 has 14 amino acids. The CDR3 protein is CASSSGQGLYGYTF. The CDR3 coding sequence is TGTGCCAGCAGCTCGGGACAGGGACTGTATGGCTACACCTTC.

The CDR3 protein is CASSPGTTYEQYF. The CDR3 nucleotides are TGTGCCAGCAGTCCCGGGACAACCTACGAGCAGTACTTC. This chain uses TRBV11-3 with TRBJ2-7, with D possibly being TRBD1 (6 bases). The CDR3 extends over 13 amino acids. Deletions cut 6 bases from V and 2 bases from J, with 11 bases between. The germline CDR1 and CDR2 sequences are SGHNT and YENEEA.

V gene TRBV19 combines with J gene TRBJ2-1; TRBD2 matches 7 bases. The germline gives CDR1 LNHDA, CDR2 SQIVND (reference sequence). The length of the CDR3 is 16 residues. V gave up 1 base and J gave up 1 base; unmatched junction bases: 4. CDR3 amino acids: CASSIVPSGSYNEQFF. DNA of the CDR3: TGTGCCAGTAGTATAGTACCTAGCGGATCCTACAATGAGCAGTTCTTC.

The rearrangement joins TRBV27 to TRBJ2-7; 7 bases align to TRBD1. CDR1 and CDR2 from the germline V gene are MNHEY and SMNVEV (reference sequence). The J segment lost 6 bases and the V segment lost 8 bases, leaving 4 bases of the junction unmatched. The CDR3 covers 11 residues. CDR3 coding DNA: TGTGCCAGCCAAACAGGGGCCGAGCAGTACTTC. Its protein product is CASQTGAEQYF.

Remarks on this clone: Mismatch with germline at one junction end may stem from a read error. In DNA form, the CDR3 reads TGTGCCACTAGTGAGGCCTTTAAGCAGTTCTTC. Translation: CATSEAFKQFF. This chain uses TRBV19 with TRBJ2-1; D is uncertain. There are 11 residues in the CDR3. Germline V CDR1 and CDR2: LNHDA, SQIVND (reference sequence).

The chain is built from TRBV28 and TRBJ2-1, with 8 bases fitting TRBD1. The germline V gene has CDR1 MDHEN and CDR2 SYDVKM. This CDR3 has 15 residues. The ends lost 4 bases at V and 5 bases at J; junction bases unmatched: 7. Written as DNA, the CDR3 is TGTGCCAGCAGTTCTAGACAGGGGTTTCACAATGAGCAGTTCTTC. It encodes CASSSRQGFHNEQFF.

This clone was seen only once. The V gene is TRBV27, the J gene TRBJ2-5; D is possibly TRBD1 (6 bases). There are 15 residues in the CDR3. Trimming stripped 5 bases from V and 5 bases from J, with 18 bases between. Germline V lookup: CDR1 MNHEY, CDR2 SMNVEV (reference sequence). The chain's CDR3 is CASSVQGPHLETQYF. The CDR3 nucleotides read TGTGCCAGCAGTGTACAGGGACCCCACTTGGAGACCCAGTACTTC.

This clone appeared once. The chain combines TRBV10-3 with TRBJ2-1; maybe TRBD1 (6 bases). The V gene's germline CDR1 is ENHRY and CDR2 SYGVKD. The CDR3 runs 15 residues. V gave up 8 bases and J gave up 6 bases, with 20 bases separating them. The CDR3 sequence is CAIVSDFRGGNEQFF. In DNA form, the CDR3 reads TGTGCCATCGTGAGTGACTTCCGAGGGGGCAATGAGCAGTTCTTC.

The rearrangement joins TRBV10-1 to TRBJ2-5, with 8 nucleotides matching TRBD1. Germline V gene lookup returns CDR1 WNHNN and CDR2 SYGVQD (reference sequence). The CDR3 has 14 residues. V was pared by 4 bases and J by 2 bases, with 3 bases of the junction left unmatched. The CDR3 protein is CASSVGTGQETQYF. In DNA form, the CDR3 reads TGCGCCAGCAGTGTCGGGACAGGACAAGAGACCCAGTACTTC.

This chain connects TRBV13 to TRBJ2-7, with 10 bases matching TRBD1. The V gene's germline CDR1 is PRHDT and CDR2 FYEKMQ (reference sequence). Trimming took 5 bases from V and 3 from J; bases not matched to a gene: 7. This CDR3 contains 15 residues. CDR3 nucleotide sequence: TGTGCCAGCAGCACGGGGGGACAGGGGCACTACGAGCAGTACTTC. Its protein product is CASSTGGQGHYEQYF.